This T cell receptor (beta chain) is from a study of T-cell reconstitution after alpha-beta-depleted transplantation in children. Study-wide findings and caveats: The high TCRbeta diversity at day 60 in some patients came from surviving recipient T cells and thymic progenitors. The origin of alpha-beta T cells about two months after transplant was reportedly several hundred expanded graft clones. T-cell numbers and diversity, one year after transplant, stemmed largely from T cells that were newly produced.

About this clonotype itself: As yet, its antigen is unknown.

V was pared by 0 bases and J by 3 bases, with 4 bases of the junction left unmatched. The CDR3 length is 16 residues. Germline CDR1 SGHDT, CDR2 YYEEEE. The authors prepared the TCRbeta library with unique molecular identifiers. Using its own MiXCR run on the PCR reads, TCRdb lists one record per CDR3 protein. The sample holds around 450,000 distinct CDR3 sequences, about 17% seen once. The clonotype originates from a boy under two years old who had a stem cell transplant for Wiskott-Aldrich syndrome, so the T cells may come from the graft donor. Sample: PBMCs, mostly from graft donor cells, taken 360 days after TCRalphabeta/CD19-depleted stem cell transplant. V usage is TRBV5-6 and J usage is TRBJ2-1, with 9 bases lining up with TRBD2. CDR3 region: CASSLVSGRIYNEQFF. The CDR3 DNA reads TGTGCCAGCAGCTTGGTTAGCGGGAGAATCTACAATGAGCAGTTCTTC.